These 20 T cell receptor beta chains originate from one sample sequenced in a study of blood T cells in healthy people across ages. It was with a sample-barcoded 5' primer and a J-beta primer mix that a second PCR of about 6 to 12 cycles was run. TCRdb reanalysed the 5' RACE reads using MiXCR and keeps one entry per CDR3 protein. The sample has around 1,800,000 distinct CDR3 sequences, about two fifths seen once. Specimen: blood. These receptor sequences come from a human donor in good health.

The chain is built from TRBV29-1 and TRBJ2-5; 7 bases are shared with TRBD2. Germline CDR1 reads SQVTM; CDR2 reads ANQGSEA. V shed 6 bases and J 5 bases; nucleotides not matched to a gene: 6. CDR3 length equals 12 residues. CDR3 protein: CSVWQGGETQYF. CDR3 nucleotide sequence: TGCAGCGTGTGGCAGGGAGGGGAGACCCAGTACTTC.

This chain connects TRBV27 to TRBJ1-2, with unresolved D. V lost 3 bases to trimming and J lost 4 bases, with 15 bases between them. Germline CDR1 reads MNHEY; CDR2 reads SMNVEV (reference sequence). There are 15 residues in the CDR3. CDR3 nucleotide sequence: TGTGCCAGCAGTTTTCAGCCTCCTGAAAGCTATGGCTACACCTTC. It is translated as CASSFQPPESYGYTF.

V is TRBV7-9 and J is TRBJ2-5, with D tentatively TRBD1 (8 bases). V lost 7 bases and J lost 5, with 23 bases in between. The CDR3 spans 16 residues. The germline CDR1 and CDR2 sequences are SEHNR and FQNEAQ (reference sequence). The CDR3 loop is CASTMTTGVRGETQYF. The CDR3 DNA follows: TGTGCCAGCACCATGACGACAGGGGTGCGGGGGGAGACCCAGTACTTC.

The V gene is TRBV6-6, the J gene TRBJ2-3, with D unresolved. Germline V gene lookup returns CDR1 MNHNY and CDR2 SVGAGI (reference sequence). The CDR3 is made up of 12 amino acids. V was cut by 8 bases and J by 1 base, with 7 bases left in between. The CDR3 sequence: CASAAGTDTQYF. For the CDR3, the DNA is TGTGCCAGCGCGGCTGGCACAGATACGCAGTATTTT.

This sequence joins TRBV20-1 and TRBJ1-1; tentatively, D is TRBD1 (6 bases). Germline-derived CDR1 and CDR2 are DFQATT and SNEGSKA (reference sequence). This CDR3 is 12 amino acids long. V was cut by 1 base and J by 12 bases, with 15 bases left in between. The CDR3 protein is CSARVQGTDTFF. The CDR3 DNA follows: TGCAGTGCTAGAGTACAGGGCACAGATACTTTCTTT.

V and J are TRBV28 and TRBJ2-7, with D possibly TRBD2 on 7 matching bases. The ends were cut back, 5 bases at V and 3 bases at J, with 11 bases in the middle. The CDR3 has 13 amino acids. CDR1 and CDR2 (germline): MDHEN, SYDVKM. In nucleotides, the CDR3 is TGTGCCAGCAGTGAGGGGGGGATCTACGAGCAGTACTTC. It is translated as CASSEGGIYEQYF.

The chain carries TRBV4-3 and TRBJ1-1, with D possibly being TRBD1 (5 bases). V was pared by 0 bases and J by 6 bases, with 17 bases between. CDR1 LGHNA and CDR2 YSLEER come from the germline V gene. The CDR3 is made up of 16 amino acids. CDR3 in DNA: TGCGCCAGCAGCCAAGATTGGGGGGTGTATAGCCCTGAAGCTTTCTTT. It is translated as CASSQDWGVYSPEAFF.

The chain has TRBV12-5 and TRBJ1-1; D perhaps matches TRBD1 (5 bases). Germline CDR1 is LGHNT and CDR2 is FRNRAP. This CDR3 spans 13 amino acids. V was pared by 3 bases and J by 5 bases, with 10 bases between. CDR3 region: CASGFGGITEAFF. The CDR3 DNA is TGTGCTAGTGGTTTCGGGGGGATTACTGAAGCTTTCTTT.

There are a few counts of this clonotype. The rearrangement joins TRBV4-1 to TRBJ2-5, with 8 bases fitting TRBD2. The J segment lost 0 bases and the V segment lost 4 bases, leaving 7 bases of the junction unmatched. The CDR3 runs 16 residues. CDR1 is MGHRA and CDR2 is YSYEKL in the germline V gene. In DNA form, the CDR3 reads TGCGCCAGCAGCCGCTGGGAGCGGGGGTACCAAGAGACCCAGTACTTC. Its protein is CASSRWERGYQETQYF.

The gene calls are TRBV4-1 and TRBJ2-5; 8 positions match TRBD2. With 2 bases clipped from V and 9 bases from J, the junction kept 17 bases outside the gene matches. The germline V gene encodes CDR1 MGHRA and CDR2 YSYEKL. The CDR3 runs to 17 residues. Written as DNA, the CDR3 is TGCGCCAGCAGCCAAAAGAGGGCGGGACTAGACTTAATGCCCCAGTACTTC. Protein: CASSQKRAGLDLMPQYF.

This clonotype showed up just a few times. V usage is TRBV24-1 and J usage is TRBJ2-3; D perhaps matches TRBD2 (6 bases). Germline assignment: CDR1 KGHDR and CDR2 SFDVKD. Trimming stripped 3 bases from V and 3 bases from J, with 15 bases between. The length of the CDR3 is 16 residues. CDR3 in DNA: TGTGCCACCAGTGATGTATACGGGGGAATGACAGATACGCAGTATTTT. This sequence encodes CATSDVYGGMTDTQYF.

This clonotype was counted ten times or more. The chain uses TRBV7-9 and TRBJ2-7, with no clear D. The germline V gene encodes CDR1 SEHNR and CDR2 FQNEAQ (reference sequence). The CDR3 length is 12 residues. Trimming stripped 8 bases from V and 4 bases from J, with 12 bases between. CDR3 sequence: CASGVSLYEQYF. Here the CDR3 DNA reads TGTGCCAGCGGGGTTTCTTTATACGAGCAGTACTTC.

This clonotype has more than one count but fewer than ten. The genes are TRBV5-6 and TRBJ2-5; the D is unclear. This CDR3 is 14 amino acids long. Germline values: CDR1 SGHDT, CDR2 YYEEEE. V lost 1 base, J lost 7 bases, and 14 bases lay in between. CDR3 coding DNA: TGTGCCAGCAGCTTGTGGGTCAGATTGGGGACCCAGTACTTC. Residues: CASSLWVRLGTQYF.

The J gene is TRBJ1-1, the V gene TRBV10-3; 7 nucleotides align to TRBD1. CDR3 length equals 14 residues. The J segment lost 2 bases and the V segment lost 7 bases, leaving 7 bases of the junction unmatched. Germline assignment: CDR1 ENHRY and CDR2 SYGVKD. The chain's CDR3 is CAIKAGGSNTEAFF. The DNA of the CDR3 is TGTGCCATCAAGGCAGGGGGTTCCAACACTGAAGCTTTCTTT.

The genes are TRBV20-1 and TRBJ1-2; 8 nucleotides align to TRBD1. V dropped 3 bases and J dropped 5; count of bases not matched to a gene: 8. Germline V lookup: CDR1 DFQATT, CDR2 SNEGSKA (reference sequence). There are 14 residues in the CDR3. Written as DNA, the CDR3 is TGCAGTGCTAGTCAGGGGGCTAAGAGTTATGGCTACACCTTC. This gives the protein CSASQGAKSYGYTF.

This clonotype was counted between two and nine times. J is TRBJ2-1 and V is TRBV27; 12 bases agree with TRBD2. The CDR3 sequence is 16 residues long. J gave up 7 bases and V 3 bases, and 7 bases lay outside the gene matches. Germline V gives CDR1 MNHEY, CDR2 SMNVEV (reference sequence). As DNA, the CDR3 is TGTGCCAGCAGTTTCGCTAGCGGGGGGGCGGCGAATGAGCAGTTCTTC. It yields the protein CASSFASGGAANEQFF.

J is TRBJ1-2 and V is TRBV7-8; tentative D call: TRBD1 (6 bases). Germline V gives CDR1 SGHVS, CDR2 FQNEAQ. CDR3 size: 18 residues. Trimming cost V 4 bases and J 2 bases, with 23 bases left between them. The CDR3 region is CASSSSGAALNPNYGYTF. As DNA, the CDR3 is TGTGCCAGCAGCTCCTCGGGGGCAGCTTTAAACCCCAACTATGGCTACACCTTC.

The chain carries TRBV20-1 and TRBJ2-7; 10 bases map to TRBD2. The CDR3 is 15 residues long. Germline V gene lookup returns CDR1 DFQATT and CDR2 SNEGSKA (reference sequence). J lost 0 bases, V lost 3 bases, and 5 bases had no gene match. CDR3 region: CSARELAGTSYEQYF. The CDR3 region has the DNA TGCAGTGCTAGGGAACTAGCGGGGACCTCCTACGAGCAGTACTTC.

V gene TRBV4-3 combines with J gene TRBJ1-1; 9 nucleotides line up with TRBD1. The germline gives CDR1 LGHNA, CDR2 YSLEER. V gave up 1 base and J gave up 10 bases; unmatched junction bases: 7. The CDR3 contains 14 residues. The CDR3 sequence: CASSQGGQGFGAFF. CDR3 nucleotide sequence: TGCGCCAGCAGCCAAGGGGGACAGGGTTTTGGAGCTTTCTTT.

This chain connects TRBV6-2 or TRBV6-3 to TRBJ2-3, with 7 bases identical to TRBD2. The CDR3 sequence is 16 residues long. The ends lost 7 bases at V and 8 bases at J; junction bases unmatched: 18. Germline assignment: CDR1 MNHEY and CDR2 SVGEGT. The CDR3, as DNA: TGTGCCAGCAAATCCTCCGGGACTACTTCCCGTGCTACGCAGTATTTT. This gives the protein CASKSSGTTSRATQYF.